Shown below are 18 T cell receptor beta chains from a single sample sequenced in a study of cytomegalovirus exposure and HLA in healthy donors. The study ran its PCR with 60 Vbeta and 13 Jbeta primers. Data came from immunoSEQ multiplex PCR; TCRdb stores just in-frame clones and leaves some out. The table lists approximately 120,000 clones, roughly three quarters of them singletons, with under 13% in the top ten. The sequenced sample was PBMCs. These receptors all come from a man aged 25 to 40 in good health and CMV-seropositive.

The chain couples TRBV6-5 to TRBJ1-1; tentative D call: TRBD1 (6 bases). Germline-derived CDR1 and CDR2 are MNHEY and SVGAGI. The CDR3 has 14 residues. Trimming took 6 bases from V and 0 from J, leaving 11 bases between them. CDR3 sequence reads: CASRKNRVNTEAFF. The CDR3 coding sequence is TGTGCCAGCAGGAAGAACAGGGTGAACACTGAAGCTTTCTTT.

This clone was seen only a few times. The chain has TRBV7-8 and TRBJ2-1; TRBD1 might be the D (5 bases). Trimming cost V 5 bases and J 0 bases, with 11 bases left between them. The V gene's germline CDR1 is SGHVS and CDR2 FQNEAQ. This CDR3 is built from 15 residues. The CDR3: CASSRARGSYNEQFF. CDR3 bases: TGTGCCAGCAGCCGGGCTAGGGGCTCCTACAATGAGCAGTTCTTC.

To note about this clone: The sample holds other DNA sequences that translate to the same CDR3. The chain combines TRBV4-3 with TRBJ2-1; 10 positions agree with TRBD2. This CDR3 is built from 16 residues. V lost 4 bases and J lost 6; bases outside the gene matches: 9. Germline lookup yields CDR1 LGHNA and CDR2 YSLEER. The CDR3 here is CASSPRASGSSNEQFF. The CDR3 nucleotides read TGCGCCAGCAGCCCTCGTGCTAGCGGGAGTTCCAATGAGCAGTTCTTC.

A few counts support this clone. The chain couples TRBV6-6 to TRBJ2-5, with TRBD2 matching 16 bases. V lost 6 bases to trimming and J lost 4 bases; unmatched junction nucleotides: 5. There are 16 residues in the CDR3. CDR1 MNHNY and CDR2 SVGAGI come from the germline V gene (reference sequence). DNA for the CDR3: TGTGCCAGCAGCCTAGGGACTAGCGGGAGGGGAGAGACCCAGTACTTC. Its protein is CASSLGTSGRGETQYF.

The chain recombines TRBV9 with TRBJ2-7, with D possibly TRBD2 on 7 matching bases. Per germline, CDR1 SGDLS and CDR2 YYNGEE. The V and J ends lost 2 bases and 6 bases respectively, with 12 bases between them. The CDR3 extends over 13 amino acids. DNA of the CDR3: TGTGCCAGCAGCGTCGGGGGGCGCTCCGAGCAGTACTTC. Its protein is CASSVGGRSEQYF.

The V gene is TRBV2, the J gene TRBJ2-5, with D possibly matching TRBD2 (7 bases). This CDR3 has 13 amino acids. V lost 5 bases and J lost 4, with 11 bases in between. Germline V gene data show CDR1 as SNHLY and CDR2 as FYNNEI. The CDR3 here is CASSRGGAETQYF. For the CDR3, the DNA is TGTGCCAGCAGTAGGGGGGGCGCAGAGACCCAGTACTTC.

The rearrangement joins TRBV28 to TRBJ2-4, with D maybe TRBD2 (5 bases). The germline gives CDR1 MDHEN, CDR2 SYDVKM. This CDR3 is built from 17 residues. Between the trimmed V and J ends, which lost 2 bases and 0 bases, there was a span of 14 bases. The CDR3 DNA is TGTGCCAGCAGTTTAAGGTGGGCGGGTCTAGCCAAAAACATTCAGTACTTC. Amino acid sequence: CASSLRWAGLAKNIQYF.

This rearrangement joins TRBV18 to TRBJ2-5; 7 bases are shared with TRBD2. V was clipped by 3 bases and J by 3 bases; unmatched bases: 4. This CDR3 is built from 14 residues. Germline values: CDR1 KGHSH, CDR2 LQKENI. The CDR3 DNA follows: TGTGCCAGCTCACCCCGCCTAGCGGAAGAGACCCAGTACTTC. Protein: CASSPRLAEETQYF.

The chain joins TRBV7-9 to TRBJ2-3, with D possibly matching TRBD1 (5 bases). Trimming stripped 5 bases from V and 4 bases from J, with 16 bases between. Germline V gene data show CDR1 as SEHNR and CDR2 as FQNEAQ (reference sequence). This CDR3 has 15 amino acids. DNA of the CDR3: TGTGCCAGCAGCCCCAGGGCATATAACCCAGATACGCAGTATTTT. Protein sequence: CASSPRAYNPDTQYF. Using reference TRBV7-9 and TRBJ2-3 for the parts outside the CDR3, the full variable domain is DTGVSQNPRHKITKRGQNVTFRCDPISEHNRLYWYRQTLGQGPEFLTYFQNEAQLEKSRLLSDRFSAERPKGSFSTLEIQRTEQGDSAMYLCASSPRAYNPDTQYFGPGTRLTVL.

The CDR3 DNA reads TGTGCCATCAGTGAGACTCTGGCGGGAGCGGACAATACGCAGTATTTT. Translated, it gives CAISETLAGADNTQYF. The gene calls are TRBV10-3 and TRBJ2-3; TRBD2 matches at 7 bases. Germline V gene sequence: CDR1 ENHRY, CDR2 SYGVKD. V lost 2 bases to trimming and J lost 7 bases; unmatched junction nucleotides: 12. This CDR3 region has 16 residues.

In DNA, the CDR3 is TGTGCCAGTAACCAACCGCGAGGGAACACTGAAGCTTTCTTT. It translates to CASNQPRGNTEAFF. The gene calls are TRBV19 and TRBJ1-1; D is ambiguous. This CDR3 has 14 residues. CDR1 and CDR2 (germline): LNHDA, SQIVND (reference sequence). V lost 7 bases, J lost 1 base, and 13 bases lay in between. Full variable domain (remainder filled in from reference TRBV19 and TRBJ1-1): DGGITQSPKYLFRKEGQNVTLSCEQNLNHDAMYWYRQDPGQGLRLIYYSQIVNDFQKGDIAEGYSVSREKKESFPLTVTSAQKNPTAFYLCASNQPRGNTEAFFGQGTRLTVV.

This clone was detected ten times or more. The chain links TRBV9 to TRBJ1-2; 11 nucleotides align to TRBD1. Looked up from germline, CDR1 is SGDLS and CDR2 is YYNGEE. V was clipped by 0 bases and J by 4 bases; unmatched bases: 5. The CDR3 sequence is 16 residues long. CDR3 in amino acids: CASSVARTGGLYGYTF. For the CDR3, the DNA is TGTGCCAGCAGCGTAGCCCGGACAGGGGGCCTCTATGGCTACACCTTC.

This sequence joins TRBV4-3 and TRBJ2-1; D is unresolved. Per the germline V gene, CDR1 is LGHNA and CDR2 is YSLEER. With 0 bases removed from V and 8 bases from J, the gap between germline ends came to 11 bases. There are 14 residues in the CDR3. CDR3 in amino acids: CASSQDLAPDEQFF. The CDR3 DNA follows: TGCGCCAGCAGCCAAGATTTAGCTCCGGATGAGCAGTTCTTC.

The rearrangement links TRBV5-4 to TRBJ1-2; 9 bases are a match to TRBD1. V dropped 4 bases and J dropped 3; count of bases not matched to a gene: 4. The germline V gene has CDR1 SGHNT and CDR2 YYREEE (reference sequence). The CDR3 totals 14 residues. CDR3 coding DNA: TGTGCCAGCAGCAACGGACAGGGGTACTATGGCTACACCTTC. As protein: CASSNGQGYYGYTF.

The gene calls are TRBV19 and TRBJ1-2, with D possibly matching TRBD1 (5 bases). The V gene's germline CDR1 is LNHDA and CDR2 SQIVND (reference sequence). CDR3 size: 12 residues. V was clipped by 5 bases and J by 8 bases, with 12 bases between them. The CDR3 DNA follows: TGTGCCAGTAGTTCCCGTACAGGCGGCTACACCTTC. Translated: CASSSRTGGYTF.

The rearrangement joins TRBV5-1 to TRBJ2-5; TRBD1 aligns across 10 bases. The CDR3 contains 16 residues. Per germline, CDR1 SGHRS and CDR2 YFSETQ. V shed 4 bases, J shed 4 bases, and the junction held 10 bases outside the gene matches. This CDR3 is CASSIGQGVEGETQYF. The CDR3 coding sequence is TGCGCCAGCAGCATCGGACAGGGGGTGGAAGGAGAGACCCAGTACTTC.

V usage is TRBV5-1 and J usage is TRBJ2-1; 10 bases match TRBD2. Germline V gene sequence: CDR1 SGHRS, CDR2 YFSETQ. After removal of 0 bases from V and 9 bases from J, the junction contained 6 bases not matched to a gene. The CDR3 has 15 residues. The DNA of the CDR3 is TGCGCCAGCAGCTTGGTCGTTCTAGCGGGAGCTGAGCAGTTCTTC. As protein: CASSLVVLAGAEQFF.

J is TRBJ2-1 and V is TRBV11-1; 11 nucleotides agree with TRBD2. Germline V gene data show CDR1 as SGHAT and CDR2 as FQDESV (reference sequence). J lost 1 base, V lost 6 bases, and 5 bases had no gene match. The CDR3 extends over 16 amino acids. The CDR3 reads CASSHSGRGSYNEQFF. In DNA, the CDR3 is TGTGCCAGCAGTCATAGCGGGAGGGGGTCCTACAATGAGCAGTTCTTC.